What follows are 27 T cell receptor beta chains derived from one specimen sequenced in a study of blood T cell repertoires in COVID-19. Repertoires were generated with immunoSEQ multiplex PCR, while TCRdb's copy carries only in-frame clones and drops some. The sample includes 85,000 to 100,000 clones, 90% of them seen just once. The sample consisted of peripheral blood. The receptors originated from a man in his sixties with acute or convalescent COVID-19.

The CDR3, as DNA: TGTGCCAGCAGCTTGATGACGGGGGTTTACTACGAGCAGTACTTC. It codes for CASSLMTGVYYEQYF. The rearrangement uses TRBV5-6 and TRBJ2-7; D possibly corresponds to TRBD2 (6 bases). Trimming left V 1 base short and J 3 bases short, with 14 bases between. Germline V gives CDR1 SGHDT, CDR2 YYEEEE. CDR3 size: 15 residues.

V gene TRBV27 combines with J gene TRBJ1-1, with 7 bases matching TRBD1. The CDR3 sequence is 14 residues long. Germline lookup yields CDR1 MNHEY and CDR2 SMNVEV (reference sequence). The ends lost 5 bases at V and 1 base at J; junction bases unmatched: 4. The CDR3 sequence: CASSTRDRNTEAFF. DNA of the CDR3: TGTGCCAGCAGTACAAGGGACAGGAACACTGAAGCTTTCTTT.

The rearrangement uses TRBV9 and TRBJ1-1, with TRBD1 identical over 7 bases. The CDR3 covers 15 residues. Germline CDR1 and CDR2: SGDLS and YYNGEE. V was pared by 1 base and J by 1 base, with 4 bases of the junction left unmatched. DNA of the CDR3: TGTGCCAGCAGCGTACTGACAGGGACGAACACTGAAGCTTTCTTT. Protein: CASSVLTGTNTEAFF.

This clone appeared once. The V gene is TRBV2, the J gene TRBJ2-7; 9 bases are shared with TRBD2. Germline CDR1 SNHLY, CDR2 FYNNEI. V shed 5 bases, J shed 6 bases, and the junction held 11 bases outside the gene matches. The CDR3 is made up of 15 amino acids. DNA for the CDR3: TGTGCCAGCAGTCCCAGGGCGAGTAGCGGGGGCGAGCAGTACTTC. Encoded protein: CASSPRASSGGEQYF.

This clone was seen once. Germline is not matched at one junction end, which may reflect a read error. V is TRBV12-3 or TRBV12-4 and J is TRBJ2-1; TRBD2 matches at 7 bases. This CDR3 is built from 12 residues. CDR3 sequence reads: CASSHPSGIQIF. The CDR3 DNA reads TGTGCCAGCAGCCACCCTAGCGGAATACAGATCTTC.

The chain is built from TRBV6-5 and TRBJ1-2, with 8 nucleotides matching TRBD1. J gave up 4 bases and V 5 bases, and 6 bases lay outside the gene matches. The CDR3 has 14 residues. CDR1 MNHEY and CDR2 SVGAGI come from the germline V gene. DNA of the CDR3: TGTGCCAGCAGTATCCAGACAGGGGTCTATGGCTACACCTTC. Its protein is CASSIQTGVYGYTF.

The count of this clone is one. V is TRBV6-5 and J is TRBJ1-4, with D unresolved. The V end lost 0 bases, the J end lost 4 bases, and 6 bases lay between the germline ends. Germline CDR1 and CDR2: MNHEY and SVGAGI. This CDR3 region has 14 residues. CDR3: CASSYSAINEKLFF. The CDR3 DNA is TGTGCCAGCAGTTACTCGGCCATTAATGAAAAACTGTTTTTT.

The chain combines TRBV3-1 (or the pseudogene TRBV3-2) with TRBJ1-1; TRBD1 matches at 7 bases. The ends lost 6 bases at V and 1 base at J; junction bases unmatched: 5. Germline CDR1 is LGHDT and CDR2 is YNNKEL (reference sequence). This CDR3 contains 14 residues. CDR3 nucleotide sequence: TGTGCCAGCAGACGACAGGGTTCGAACACTGAAGCTTTCTTT. This encodes CASRRQGSNTEAFF.

The V call is TRBV7-9, the J call TRBJ1-4, with D uncertain. Trimming left V 5 bases short and J 8 bases short, with 12 bases between. The CDR3 is made up of 13 amino acids. The germline gives CDR1 SEHNR, CDR2 FQNEAQ (reference sequence). The chain's CDR3 is CASSPHSGEKLFF. The CDR3 nucleotides read TGTGCCAGCAGCCCTCATTCCGGGGAAAAACTGTTTTTT.

The chain has TRBV6-5 and TRBJ1-5; unclear D gene. The length of the CDR3 is 15 residues. V lost 3 bases to trimming and J lost 6 bases, with 15 bases between them. From germline, CDR1 is MNHEY and CDR2 SVGAGI. For the CDR3, the DNA is TGTGCCAGCAGTTATTCAGTAGGACTGAGTCAGCCCCAGCATTTT. Translating it yields CASSYSVGLSQPQHF.

The CDR3 region has the DNA TGTGCCAGTACGAAGGGACATCGCAATTCACCCCTCCACTTT. Protein sequence: CASTKGHRNSPLHF. The V and J genes are TRBV2 and TRBJ1-6, with TRBD1 as a possible D gene (6 bases). V was trimmed by 9 bases and J by 7 bases, leaving 16 bases between them. Germline-derived CDR1 and CDR2 are SNHLY and FYNNEI. The CDR3 has 14 residues. The variable domain in full, completed from reference TRBV2 and TRBJ1-6, reads EPEVTQTPSHQVTQMGQEVILRCVPISNHLYFYWYRQILGQKVEFLVSFYNNEISEKSEIFDDQFSVERPDGSNFTLKIRSTKLEDSAMYFCASTKGHRNSPLHFGNGTRLTVT.

V is TRBV4-2 and J is TRBJ1-6; 9 bases line up with TRBD1. V was clipped by 4 bases and J by 4 bases; unmatched bases: 5. The CDR3 totals 16 residues. Germline assignment: CDR1 LGHNA and CDR2 YNFKEQ. The CDR3 nucleotides are TGTGCCAGCAGCCTGCAGACAGGGGGGTATAATTCACCCCTCCACTTT. Translating it yields CASSLQTGGYNSPLHF.

The chain couples TRBV6-6 to TRBJ1-1; 7 nucleotides line up with TRBD1. The junction had 2 bases not matched to a gene; V was cut back by 0 bases and J by 1 base. Germline loops: CDR1 MNHNY, CDR2 SVGAGI (reference sequence). This CDR3 spans 15 amino acids. The CDR3 here is CASSYSPGGNTEAFF. Written as DNA, the CDR3 is TGTGCCAGCAGTTACTCGCCAGGGGGGAACACTGAAGCTTTCTTT.

The CDR3: CASSPTRTGHEQYF. CDR3 coding DNA: TGTGCCAGCAGCCCAACCCGGACAGGGCACGAGCAGTACTTC. The chain couples TRBV3-1 (or the pseudogene TRBV3-2) to TRBJ2-7; TRBD1 agrees at 8 bases. Losses at the gene ends were 4 bases for V and 5 bases for J; bases not matched to a gene: 7. CDR3 size: 14 residues. The V gene's germline CDR1 is LGHDT and CDR2 YNNKEL (reference sequence).

The genes are TRBV27 and TRBJ1-1; D unclear. CDR1 is MNHEY, CDR2 SMNVEV, per germline (reference sequence). The CDR3 totals 14 residues. V shed 8 bases and J shed 1 base, with 14 bases lying between them. This CDR3 is CASRLNHPNTEAFF. The CDR3, as DNA: TGTGCCAGCCGACTGAACCACCCGAACACTGAAGCTTTCTTT.

CDR3 sequence (DNA): TGTGCCAGCAGTCGGGACAGGGGAGTCTATGGCTACACCTTC. This translates into CASSRDRGVYGYTF. This chain uses TRBV27 with TRBJ1-2; 10 bases map to TRBD1. Germline-derived CDR1 and CDR2 are MNHEY and SMNVEV (reference sequence). The CDR3 loop spans 14 amino acids. J gave up 4 bases and V 5 bases, and 4 bases lay outside the gene matches.

The J gene is TRBJ1-1, the V gene TRBV2, with D possibly TRBD1 on 6 matching bases. The CDR3 totals 14 residues. Germline loops: CDR1 SNHLY, CDR2 FYNNEI. Trimming left V 3 bases short and J 1 base short, with 9 bases between. DNA of the CDR3: TGTGCCAGCAGTGATCCGGGACAGAACACTGAAGCTTTCTTT. Its translation is CASSDPGQNTEAFF.

In its sample, this clone was seen once. The chain recombines TRBV10-3 with TRBJ1-1; D is possibly TRBD1 (6 bases). The CDR3 has 11 amino acids. Germline V lookup: CDR1 ENHRY, CDR2 SYGVKD. V lost 8 bases to trimming and J lost 4 bases, with 8 bases between them. CDR3 region: CAIVGGTEAFF. In nucleotides, the CDR3 is TGTGCCATCGTAGGGGGCACTGAAGCTTTCTTT.

This clone was recorded only once. The chain employs TRBV3-1 (or the pseudogene TRBV3-2) and TRBJ1-2; D is uncertain. Trimming removed 7 bases at V and 8 bases at J, with 17 bases between. The CDR3 covers 13 residues. Germline V gene lookup returns CDR1 LGHDT and CDR2 YNNKEL (reference sequence). The DNA of the CDR3 is TGTGCCAGCAAGGAGGGTGAAGCTAGAGGCTACACCTTC. Protein product: CASKEGEARGYTF.

The J gene is TRBJ2-3, the V gene TRBV7-2, with 8 bases lining up with TRBD2. Germline CDR1 SGHTA, CDR2 FQGNSA. CDR3 length: 19 amino acids. Trimming at V came to 2 bases and at J to 2 bases, leaving 15 bases not matched to a gene. The CDR3 DNA sequence: TGTGCCAGCAGCTTACGGGCCAGCGGGGGCGCTGAGATCACAGATACGCAGTATTTT. It encodes CASSLRASGGAEITDTQYF.

The chain recombines TRBV7-2 with TRBJ2-5; a possible D gene is TRBD1 (6 bases). V was clipped by 8 bases and J by 3 bases, with 13 bases between them. Germline loops: CDR1 SGHTA, CDR2 FQGNSA. The CDR3 runs 13 residues. CDR3 nucleotide sequence: TGTGCCAGCGGCAGACAGGTGGAAGAGACCCAGTACTTC. This encodes CASGRQVEETQYF. Full variable domain (rest looked up from reference TRBV7-2 and TRBJ2-5): GAGVSQSPSNKVTEKGKDVELRCDPISGHTALYWYRQSLGQGLEFLIYFQGNSAPDKSGLPSDRFSAERTGGSVSTLTIQRTQQEDSAVYLCASGRQVEETQYFGPGTRLLVL.

The chain uses TRBV7-8 and TRBJ1-2; a possible D gene is TRBD1 (5 bases). CDR1 SGHVS and CDR2 FQNEAQ come from the germline V gene. This CDR3 is built from 14 residues. Trimming took off 0 bases at V and 13 bases at J, with 18 bases between the two ends. The CDR3: CASSLARPGIAGTF. CDR3 in DNA: TGTGCCAGCAGCTTAGCGCGGCCAGGGATCGCCGGCACCTTC.

The chain combines TRBV5-1 with TRBJ1-4; TRBD1 matches 9 bases. CDR3 size: 16 residues. Trimming took 3 bases from V and 4 from J; bases not matched to a gene: 7. Per the germline V gene, CDR1 is SGHRS and CDR2 is YFSETQ. The CDR3 bases are TGCGCCAGCAGCTCGATGGGGACAGGGATTAATGAAAAACTGTTTTTT. Its translation is CASSSMGTGINEKLFF.

This clone was counted once. This chain links TRBV12-3 or TRBV12-4 with TRBJ2-2; D is undetermined. The CDR3 runs 13 residues. Between the trimmed V and J ends, which lost 3 bases and 3 bases, there was a span of 5 bases. CDR3 coding DNA: TGTGCCAGCAGTTTTTCATACACCGGGGAGCTGTTTTTT. The encoded protein is CASSFSYTGELFF.

The chain recombines TRBV30 with TRBJ1-1; 9 bases map to TRBD1. Germline V gene data show CDR1 as GTSNPN and CDR2 as SVGIG (reference sequence). With V trimmed by 6 bases and J by 8 bases, 4 bases remained unmatched. The CDR3 contains 11 residues. The CDR3 loop reads CACDRGYEAFF. The CDR3 DNA follows: TGTGCCTGCGACAGGGGGTACGAAGCTTTCTTT.

The chain employs TRBV5-5 and TRBJ1-3, with 7 bases that match TRBD1. Germline V gene data show CDR1 as SGHKS and CDR2 as YYEKEE (reference sequence). Trimming at V came to 2 bases and at J to 8 bases, leaving 16 bases not matched to a gene. CDR3 length: 17 residues. The CDR3 DNA is TGTGCCAGCAGCTTCTTGTCCCTGTCAACCCAGGGGGACACCATATATTTT. Amino acid sequence: CASSFLSLSTQGDTIYF.

The CDR3 sequence: CASSLWGTGSELATEAFF. CDR3 nucleotide sequence: TGTGCCAGCAGTTTATGGGGGACAGGGTCGGAACTAGCAACTGAAGCTTTCTTT. The chain carries TRBV28 and TRBJ1-1; TRBD1 matches at 9 bases. CDR1 is MDHEN and CDR2 is SYDVKM in the germline V gene. The trim removed 0 bases at V and 5 bases at J, leaving 13 bases unmatched. This CDR3 region has 18 residues.